One sample yielded the 19 T cell receptor beta chains listed below, sequenced in a study of cytomegalovirus exposure and HLA in healthy donors (dated by TCRdb to 2016 to 2017). The protocol used for the library was the immunoSEQ multiplex PCR assay. A mixture of 60 forward primers for TCR Vbeta segments and 13 reverse primers for TCR Jbeta segments was used in the multiplex PCR. TCRdb provides this immuneACCESS table in a form limited to in-frame rearrangements. Some clones are lacking; in checked studies, under half of them reflect an unresolved V gene, and why the rest are absent is not known. This sample holds hundreds of thousands of clones; 76% were observed only once. Of the sample, 0.6% to 0.7% falls within the top ten clones. The sequencing sample was made of PBMCs. The receptors were gathered from a man aged 18 to 29 in good health and CMV-seronegative.

This chain links TRBV28 with TRBJ1-1; possible D gene TRBD1, 5 bases. There are 15 residues in the CDR3. Germline CDR1 reads MDHEN; CDR2 reads SYDVKM. V was clipped by 6 bases and J by 0 bases, with 14 bases between them. The CDR3 here is CASSLGGRVNTEAFF. As DNA, the CDR3 is TGTGCCAGCAGCTTGGGGGGTCGTGTGAACACTGAAGCTTTCTTT.

V usage is TRBV6-4 and J usage is TRBJ2-2, with D unresolved. Germline-derived CDR1 and CDR2 are MRHNA and SNTAGT. V lost 1 base to trimming and J lost 3 bases, with 3 bases between them. This CDR3 is 13 amino acids long. The CDR3 nucleotides are TGTGCCAGCAGTGACTGGCACACCGGGGAGCTGTTTTTT. Protein product: CASSDWHTGELFF.

This chain links TRBV19 with TRBJ1-2, with D possibly being TRBD1 (5 bases). Looked up from germline, CDR1 is LNHDA and CDR2 is SQIVND (reference sequence). The CDR3 has 14 residues. V lost 4 bases and J lost 6, with 15 bases in between. CDR3 loop: CASSTEGKVNGYTF. In DNA form, the CDR3 reads TGTGCCAGTAGTACGGAGGGGAAGGTTAATGGCTACACCTTC.

V usage is TRBV9 and J usage is TRBJ2-7; 9 bases are a match to TRBD1. This CDR3 is 14 amino acids long. Germline assignment: CDR1 SGDLS and CDR2 YYNGEE. Trimming at V came to 4 bases and at J to 4 bases, leaving 6 bases not matched to a gene. In nucleotides, the CDR3 is TGTGCCAGCAGCCCCCGGGACAGGGCGTACGAGCAGTACTTC. The encoded protein is CASSPRDRAYEQYF.

The chain couples TRBV19 to TRBJ1-1, with TRBD1 as a possible D gene (6 bases). V was shortened by 0 bases and J by 1 base, with 15 bases between the two germline ends. The CDR3 has 17 amino acids. The V gene's germline CDR1 is LNHDA and CDR2 SQIVND (reference sequence). The CDR3 here is CASSIEGGTGSNTEAFF. CDR3 nucleotides: TGTGCCAGTAGTATAGAAGGGGGAACAGGGTCGAACACTGAAGCTTTCTTT.

This rearrangement joins TRBV11-2 to TRBJ2-3; no clear D. V lost 4 bases and J 4 bases, leaving 6 bases between the germline ends. The length of the CDR3 is 12 residues. The germline gives CDR1 SGHAT, CDR2 FQNNGV. The CDR3 reads CASSWQADTQYF. The CDR3 DNA reads as TGTGCCAGCAGCTGGCAGGCAGATACGCAGTATTTT.

The chain is built from TRBV27 and TRBJ2-3; TRBD1 matches at 8 bases. Germline CDR1 reads MNHEY; CDR2 reads SMNVEV (reference sequence). V was pared by 1 base and J by 5 bases, with 5 bases of the junction left unmatched. CDR3 length: 15 amino acids. The CDR3 loop is CASSLYPGGLDTQYF. The CDR3 bases are TGTGCCAGCAGTTTATACCCAGGGGGCTTAGATACGCAGTATTTT.

V usage is TRBV5-4 and J usage is TRBJ1-3; no firm D call. V lost 4 bases, J lost 0 bases, and 14 bases lay in between. Germline lookup yields CDR1 SGHNT and CDR2 YYREEE (reference sequence). This CDR3 comprises 16 residues. The CDR3: CASSADRVTSGNTIYF. For the CDR3, the DNA is TGTGCCAGCAGCGCGGATCGGGTGACCTCTGGAAACACCATATATTTT. The whole variable domain, remainder taken from reference TRBV5-4 and TRBJ1-3, is ETGVTQSPTHLIKTRGQQVTLRCSSQSGHNTVSWYQQALGQGPQFIFQYYREEENGRGNFPPRFSGLQFPNYSSELNVNALELDDSALYLCASSADRVTSGNTIYFGEGSWLTVV.

The genes are TRBV7-9 and TRBJ1-3, with unresolved D. The CDR3 has 15 amino acids. The germline gives CDR1 SEHNR, CDR2 FQNEAQ (reference sequence). V was clipped by 1 base and J by 2 bases, with 9 bases between them. The chain's CDR3 is CASSLVPVAGNTIYF. The CDR3 coding sequence is TGTGCCAGCAGCTTAGTGCCGGTTGCTGGAAACACCATATATTTT.

The chain combines TRBV7-6 with TRBJ2-3, with D possibly being TRBD2 (5 bases). Trimming stripped 0 bases from V and 1 base from J, with 8 bases between. CDR3 length equals 15 residues. CDR1 is SGHVS, CDR2 FNYEAQ, per germline. The CDR3 is CASSLAWGGTDTQYF. In DNA, the CDR3 is TGTGCCAGCAGCTTAGCCTGGGGAGGCACAGATACGCAGTATTTT.

The chain recombines TRBV27 with TRBJ2-7; 8 nucleotides align to TRBD1. Germline CDR1 reads MNHEY; CDR2 reads SMNVEV (reference sequence). The CDR3 is made up of 13 amino acids. Trimming cost V 5 bases and J 8 bases; bases outside gene matches: 8. The CDR3 nucleotides are TGTGCCAGCAGTCTGTGGACAGGGATGCAGCAGTACTTC. It specifies CASSLWTGMQQYF.

The gene calls are TRBV6-4 and TRBJ2-2, with 8 bases that match TRBD2. Germline values: CDR1 MRHNA, CDR2 SNTAGT. The CDR3 runs to 15 residues. V gave up 0 bases and J gave up 4 bases; unmatched junction bases: 1. As DNA, the CDR3 is TGTGCCAGCAGTGACTCGAGCGGGAGCACCGGGGAGCTGTTTTTT. Its translation is CASSDSSGSTGELFF.

The chain uses TRBV9 and TRBJ2-2; the match to TRBD2 covers 7 bases. Germline V gives CDR1 SGDLS, CDR2 YYNGEE. J lost 6 bases, V lost 0 bases, and 5 bases had no gene match. The CDR3 contains 15 residues. The CDR3 bases are TGTGCCAGCAGCGTAGGAGGGAGGGCCGCCGGGGAGCTGTTTTTT. It encodes CASSVGGRAAGELFF.

A few counts support this clone. The chain has TRBV15 and TRBJ2-7, with TRBD2 matching 9 bases. The CDR3 is 13 residues long. The germline V gene has CDR1 LNHNV and CDR2 YYDKDF (reference sequence). The J segment lost 5 bases and the V segment lost 6 bases, leaving 5 bases of the junction unmatched. This CDR3 reads CATRTGTSNEQYF. The CDR3 nucleotides read TGTGCCACCAGGACCGGGACTAGCAACGAGCAGTACTTC.

V usage is TRBV18 and J usage is TRBJ1-3; unclear D gene. Trimming left V 0 bases short and J 4 bases short, with 10 bases between. The CDR3 contains 15 residues. Germline CDR1 is KGHSH and CDR2 is LQKENI. In DNA, the CDR3 is TGTGCCAGCTCACCACCCGGGGTGAGGGGAAACACCATATATTTT. It is translated as CASSPPGVRGNTIYF. The whole variable domain, remainder taken from reference TRBV18 and TRBJ1-3, is NAGVMQNPRHLVRRRGQEARLRCSPMKGHSHVYWYRQLPEEGLKFMVYLQKENIIDESGMPKERFSAEFPKEGPSILRIQQVVRGDSAAYFCASSPPGVRGNTIYFGEGSWLTVV.

The rearrangement joins TRBV7-9 to TRBJ2-5, with 9 nucleotides matching TRBD1. Near its end, the DNA agrees better with TRBJ2-7, so the J call may be wrong. The CDR3 is made up of 15 amino acids. CDR1 and CDR2 (germline): SEHNR, FQNEAQ (reference sequence). In nucleotides, the CDR3 is TGTGCCAGCAGCAGCACCGGGACAGGGATAGTCGAGCAGTACTTC. As protein: CASSSTGTGIVEQYF.

V is TRBV6-6 and J is TRBJ1-2; 7 bases align to TRBD1. CDR3 size: 13 residues. Germline V lookup: CDR1 MNHNY, CDR2 SVGAGI (reference sequence). V shed 7 bases and J 6 bases; nucleotides not matched to a gene: 8. The CDR3 sequence is CASTTGTEHGYTF. The CDR3 DNA reads TGTGCCAGCACCACCGGGACAGAACATGGCTACACCTTC.

The chain employs TRBV14 and TRBJ1-5, with D tentatively TRBD1 (5 bases). CDR1 and CDR2 from the germline V gene are SGHDN and FVKESK. The CDR3 runs 20 residues. Trimming stripped 11 bases from V and 1 base from J, with 33 bases between. CDR3 protein: CAGGTLGPRVYKGSNQPQHF. The CDR3 nucleotides read TGTGCCGGGGGGACTCTGGGACCGCGAGTTTACAAGGGAAGCAATCAGCCCCAGCATTTT.

The chain has TRBV7-9 and TRBJ2-1; TRBD2 matches 8 bases. The V and J ends lost 11 bases and 4 bases, in that order; junction bases with no gene match: 13. Germline lookup yields CDR1 SEHNR and CDR2 FQNEAQ (reference sequence). This CDR3 has 15 residues. The CDR3 reads CAGLRRGASYNEQFF. The DNA of the CDR3 is TGTGCCGGTCTTAGGCGGGGGGCTTCGTACAATGAGCAGTTCTTC.